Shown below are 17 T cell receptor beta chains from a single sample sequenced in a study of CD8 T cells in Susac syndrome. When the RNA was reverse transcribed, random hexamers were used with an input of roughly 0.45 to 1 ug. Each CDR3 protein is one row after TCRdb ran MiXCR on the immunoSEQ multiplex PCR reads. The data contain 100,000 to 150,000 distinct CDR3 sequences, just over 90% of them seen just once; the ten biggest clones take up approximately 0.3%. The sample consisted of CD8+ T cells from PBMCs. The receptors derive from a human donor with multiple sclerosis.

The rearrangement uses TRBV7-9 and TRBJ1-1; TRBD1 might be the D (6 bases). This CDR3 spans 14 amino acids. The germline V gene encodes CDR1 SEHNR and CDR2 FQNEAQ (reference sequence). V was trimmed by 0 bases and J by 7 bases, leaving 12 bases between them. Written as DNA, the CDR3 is TGTGCCAGCAGCTTAGCTGGCAGGGGCGGTGAAGCTTTCTTT. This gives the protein CASSLAGRGGEAFF.

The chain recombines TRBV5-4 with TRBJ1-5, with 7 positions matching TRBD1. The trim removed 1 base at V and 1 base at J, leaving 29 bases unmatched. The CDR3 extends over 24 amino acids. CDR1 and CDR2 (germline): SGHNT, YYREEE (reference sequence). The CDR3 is CASSLRPDGSNRDSSEISNQPQHF. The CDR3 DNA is TGTGCCAGCAGCTTGAGGCCCGATGGAAGCAACCGGGACAGCTCCGAAATCAGCAATCAGCCCCAGCATTTT.

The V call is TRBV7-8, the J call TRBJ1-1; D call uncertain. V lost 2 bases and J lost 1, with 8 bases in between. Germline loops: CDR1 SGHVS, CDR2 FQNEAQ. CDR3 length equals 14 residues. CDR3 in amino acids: CASSLTLGNTEAFF. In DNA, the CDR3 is TGTGCCAGCAGCTTAACGCTGGGGAACACTGAAGCTTTCTTT.

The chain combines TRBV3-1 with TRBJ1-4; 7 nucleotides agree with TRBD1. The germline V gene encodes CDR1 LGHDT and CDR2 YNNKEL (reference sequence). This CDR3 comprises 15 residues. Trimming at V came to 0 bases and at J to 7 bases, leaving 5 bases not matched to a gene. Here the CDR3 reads CASSQETGFGEKLFF. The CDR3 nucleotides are TGTGCCAGCAGCCAAGAGACAGGGTTCGGTGAAAAACTGTTTTTT.

The CDR3 DNA is TGTGCCAGCAGCGTAGGTGTGAGCACCGGGGAGCTGTTTTTT. It translates to CASSVGVSTGELFF. This chain links TRBV9 with TRBJ2-2; D is uncertain. V was shortened by 0 bases and J by 4 bases, with 7 bases between the two germline ends. This CDR3 comprises 14 residues. Germline loops: CDR1 SGDLS, CDR2 YYNGEE.

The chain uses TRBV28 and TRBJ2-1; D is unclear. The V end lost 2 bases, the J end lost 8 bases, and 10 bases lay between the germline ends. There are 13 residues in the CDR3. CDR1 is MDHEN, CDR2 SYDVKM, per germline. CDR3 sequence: CASSLRSGYEQFF. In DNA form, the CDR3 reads TGTGCCAGCAGTTTAAGGTCAGGTTATGAGCAGTTCTTC.

The CDR3 region is CASSLGGRVYNEQFF. CDR3 bases: TGTGCCAGCAGCTTGGGCGGGAGGGTCTACAATGAGCAGTTCTTC. The chain employs TRBV7-6 and TRBJ2-1, with 9 bases that match TRBD2. The germline V gene encodes CDR1 SGHVS and CDR2 FNYEAQ. The CDR3 contains 15 residues. Trimming took 3 bases from V and 3 from J; bases not matched to a gene: 3.

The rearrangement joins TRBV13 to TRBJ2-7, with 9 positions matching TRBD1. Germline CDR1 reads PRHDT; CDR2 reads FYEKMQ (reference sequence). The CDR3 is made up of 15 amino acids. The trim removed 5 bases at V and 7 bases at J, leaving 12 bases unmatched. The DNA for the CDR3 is TGTGCCAGCAGCCTGGGGACAGGGCCGCTCAGGGAGCAGTACTTC. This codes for CASSLGTGPLREQYF.

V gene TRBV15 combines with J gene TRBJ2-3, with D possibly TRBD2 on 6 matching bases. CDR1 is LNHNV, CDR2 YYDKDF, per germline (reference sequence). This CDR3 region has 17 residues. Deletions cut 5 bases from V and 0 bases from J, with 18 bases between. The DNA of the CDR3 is TGTGCCACCAGCGGAATAGCGGAGGCGACTAGCACAGATACGCAGTATTTT. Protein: CATSGIAEATSTDTQYF.

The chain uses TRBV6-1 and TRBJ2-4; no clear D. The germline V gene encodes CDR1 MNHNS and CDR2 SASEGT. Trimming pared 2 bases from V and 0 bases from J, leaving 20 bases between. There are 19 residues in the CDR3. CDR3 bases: TGTGCCAGCAGTGAATTGTATAGTAAGGGATTGGAAGCCAAAAACATTCAGTACTTC. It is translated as CASSELYSKGLEAKNIQYF.

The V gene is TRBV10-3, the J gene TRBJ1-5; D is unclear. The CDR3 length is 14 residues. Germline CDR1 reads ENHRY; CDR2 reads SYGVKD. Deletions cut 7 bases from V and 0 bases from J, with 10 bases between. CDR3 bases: TGTGCCATCACGGCGGATTATAGCAATCAGCCCCAGCATTTT. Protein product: CAITADYSNQPQHF.

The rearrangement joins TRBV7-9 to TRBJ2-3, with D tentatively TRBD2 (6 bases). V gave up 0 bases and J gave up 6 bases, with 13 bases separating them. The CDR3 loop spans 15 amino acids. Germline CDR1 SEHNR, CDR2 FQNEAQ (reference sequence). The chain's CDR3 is CASSLARDARDTQYF. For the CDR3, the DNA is TGTGCCAGCAGCTTAGCGCGGGATGCACGGGATACGCAGTATTTT.

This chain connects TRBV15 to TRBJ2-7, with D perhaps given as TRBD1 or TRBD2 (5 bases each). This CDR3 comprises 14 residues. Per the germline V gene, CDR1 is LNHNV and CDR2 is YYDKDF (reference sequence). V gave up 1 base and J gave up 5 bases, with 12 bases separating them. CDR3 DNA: TGTGCCACCAGCAGAGTTGGGGGTTTCGACGAGCAGTACTTC. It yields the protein CATSRVGGFDEQYF. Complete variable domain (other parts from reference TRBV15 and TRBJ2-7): DAMVIQNPRYQVTQFGKPVTLSCSQTLNHNVMYWYQQKSSQAPKLLFHYYDKDFNNEADTPDNFQSRRPNTSFCFLDIRSPGLGDTAMYLCATSRVGGFDEQYFGPGTRLTVT.

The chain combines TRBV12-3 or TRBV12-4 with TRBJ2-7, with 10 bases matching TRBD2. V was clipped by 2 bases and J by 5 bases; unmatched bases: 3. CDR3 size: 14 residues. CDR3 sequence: CASSLSLAGDEQYV. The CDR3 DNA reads TGTGCCAGCAGTTTATCCCTAGCGGGAGACGAGCAGTACGTC.

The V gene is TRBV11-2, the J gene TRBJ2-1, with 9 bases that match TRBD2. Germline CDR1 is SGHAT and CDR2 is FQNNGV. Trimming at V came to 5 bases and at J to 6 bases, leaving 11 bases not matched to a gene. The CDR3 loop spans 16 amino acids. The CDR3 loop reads CASSTLGGGAGNEQFF. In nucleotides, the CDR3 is TGTGCCAGCAGCACGTTGGGCGGGGGGGCTGGCAATGAGCAGTTCTTC.

CDR3 DNA: TGCGCCAGCAGCTCGATTAATGGAGGAGAAAAACTGTTTTTT. Its translation: CASSSINGGEKLFF. The genes are TRBV5-1 and TRBJ1-4; no clear D gene. V dropped 3 bases and J dropped 8 bases, with 14 bases sitting between them. This CDR3 comprises 14 residues. From germline, CDR1 is SGHRS and CDR2 YFSETQ. The full variable domain, rest sourced from reference TRBV5-1 and TRBJ1-4, is KAGVTQTPRYLIKTRGQQVTLSCSPISGHRSVSWYQQTPGQGLQFLFEYFSETQRNKGNFPGRFSGRQFSNSRSEMNVSTLELGDSALYLCASSSINGGEKLFFGSGTQLSVL.

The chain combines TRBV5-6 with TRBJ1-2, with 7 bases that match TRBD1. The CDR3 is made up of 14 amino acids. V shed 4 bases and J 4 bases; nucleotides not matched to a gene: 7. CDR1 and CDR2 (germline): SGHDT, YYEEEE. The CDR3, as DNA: TGTGCCAGCAGCCAAGGGACAGTTGGCTATGGCTACACCTTC. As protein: CASSQGTVGYGYTF.